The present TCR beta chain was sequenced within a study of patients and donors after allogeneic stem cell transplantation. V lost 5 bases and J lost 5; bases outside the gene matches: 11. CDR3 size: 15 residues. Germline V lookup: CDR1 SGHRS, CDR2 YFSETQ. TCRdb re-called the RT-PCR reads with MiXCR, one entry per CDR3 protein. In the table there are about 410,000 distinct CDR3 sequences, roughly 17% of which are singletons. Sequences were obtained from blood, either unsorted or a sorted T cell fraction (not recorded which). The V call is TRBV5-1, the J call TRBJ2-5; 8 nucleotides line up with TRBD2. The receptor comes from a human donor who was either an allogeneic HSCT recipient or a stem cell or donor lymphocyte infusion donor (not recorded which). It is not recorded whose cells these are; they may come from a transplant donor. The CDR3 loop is CASRDQREKRETQYF. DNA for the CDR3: TGCGCCAGCAGAGACCAGCGGGAGAAGAGGGAGACCCAGTACTTC.